The 22 T cell receptor beta chains in this list originate from one sample, sequenced in a study of human T cells and chemical hapten exposure. Time point denoted: patch test 1, 2 weeks after DPC sensitization. Treatment indicated: therapeutic diphenylcyclopropenone sensitization with weekly scalp DPC. TCRdb reprocessed the RACE reads with MiXCR, giving one entry per CDR3 protein. The table has some 350,000 distinct CDR3 sequences, roughly 6.9% seen once; the top ten hold around 8.4%. The source material was whole blood, sampled in connection with sensitization to the hapten diphenylcyclopropenone (DPC). These receptors all stem from a young woman with alopecia areata. Some clones in this sample may be carry-over from other donors' samples.

This rearrangement joins TRBV20-1 to TRBJ1-2; 9 nucleotides agree with TRBD1. The germline gives CDR1 DFQATT, CDR2 SNEGSKA (reference sequence). The CDR3 is 13 residues long. With V trimmed by 0 bases and J by 5 bases, 1 base remained unmatched. The CDR3 loop is CSAREGQGYGYTF. The CDR3 DNA sequence: TGCAGTGCTAGAGAAGGACAGGGGTATGGCTACACCTTC.

This clonotype was observed at least ten times. The chain joins TRBV9 to TRBJ1-2; D uncertain. V was clipped by 4 bases and J by 6 bases, with 25 bases between them. In germline, CDR1 is SGDLS, CDR2 YYNGEE. This CDR3 has 17 amino acids. CDR3 DNA sequence: TGTGCCAGCAGCCAATACGGAATAATCGAGGGTCTAAATGGCTACACCTTC. Its translation: CASSQYGIIEGLNGYTF.

The table lists this clonotype with many counts. V gene TRBV12-3 or TRBV12-4 combines with J gene TRBJ1-5, with 12 positions matching TRBD1. V lost 5 bases to trimming and J lost 5 bases; unmatched junction nucleotides: 4. This CDR3 has 15 residues. CDR3 DNA: TGTGCCAGCAGTCCAGGGACAGGGGGCTATCAGCCCCAGCATTTT. Protein sequence: CASSPGTGGYQPQHF.

This clonotype was counted between two and nine times. The chain links TRBV6-6 to TRBJ2-1; 9 nucleotides match TRBD2. After removal of 8 bases from V and 5 bases from J, the junction contained 16 bases not matched to a gene. Germline lookup yields CDR1 MNHNY and CDR2 SVGAGI (reference sequence). The CDR3 extends over 17 amino acids. The CDR3: CASSEQLAGTINNEQFF. The CDR3 bases are TGTGCCAGCTCCGAACAACTAGCGGGTACAATAAACAATGAGCAGTTCTTC.

Many counts were recorded for this clonotype. This CDR3 is CASSHFRGGLYEQYF. The CDR3 nucleotides are TGTGCCAGCAGCCATTTCCGCGGGGGCCTTTACGAGCAGTACTTC. The rearrangement links TRBV3-1 to TRBJ2-7, with a weak D call TRBD2 (7 bases). Germline V CDR1 and CDR2: LGHDT, YNNKEL (reference sequence). V was cut by 3 bases and J by 4 bases, with 16 bases left in between. This CDR3 has 15 amino acids.

This clonotype has a handful of counts. The rearrangement links TRBV20-1 to TRBJ2-7; no clear D. The CDR3 runs to 13 residues. Germline CDR1 reads DFQATT; CDR2 reads SNEGSKA (reference sequence). V was trimmed by 0 bases and J by 4 bases, leaving 10 bases between them. Here the CDR3 reads CSAREGHLYEQYF. CDR3 DNA sequence: TGCAGTGCTAGAGAAGGGCACCTATACGAGCAGTACTTC.

This clonotype was detected a few times. This chain links TRBV6-2 or TRBV6-3 with TRBJ2-2; D is ambiguous. This CDR3 spans 13 amino acids. Germline V gene sequence: CDR1 MNHEY, CDR2 SVGEGT. V was shortened by 8 bases and J by 0 bases, with 7 bases between the two germline ends. The CDR3 DNA sequence: TGTGCCAGCCTTGAGCCGAACACCGGGGAGCTGTTTTTT. Protein product: CASLEPNTGELFF.

The sample holds a few counts of this clonotype. V and J are TRBV7-3 and TRBJ1-1; no clear D. This CDR3 has 15 amino acids. V lost 5 bases, J lost 0 bases, and 13 bases lay in between. The V gene's germline CDR1 is SGHTA and CDR2 FQGTGA. The CDR3 here is CASSNSSDLNTEAFF. CDR3 nucleotides: TGTGCCAGCAGCAACAGCTCCGACCTGAACACTGAAGCTTTCTTT.

The table lists this clonotype with many counts. V is TRBV11-3 and J is TRBJ2-2; 8 nucleotides match TRBD2. V was pared by 5 bases and J by 0 bases, with 8 bases of the junction left unmatched. The CDR3 is made up of 17 amino acids. The germline V gene encodes CDR1 SGHNT and CDR2 YENEEA. Here the CDR3 DNA reads TGTGCCAGCAGCCCCGGGGGGGCCATTTCGAACACCGGGGAGCTGTTTTTT. Its translation is CASSPGGAISNTGELFF.

This clonotype was recorded a few times. The V call is TRBV5-8, the J call TRBJ2-2; 8 positions agree with TRBD2. Trimming removed 3 bases from V and 4 bases from J; junction bases left unmatched: 8. Germline loops: CDR1 SGHTS, CDR2 YDEGEE. CDR3 length: 16 residues. The CDR3 region is CASSSLAGSITGELFF. CDR3 nucleotides: TGTGCCAGCAGCTCCTTAGCGGGATCCATCACCGGGGAGCTGTTTTTT.

This clonotype was seen only a few times. This chain connects TRBV20-1 to TRBJ1-6, with D perhaps TRBD1 (6 bases). This CDR3 has 14 residues. Trimming removed 5 bases at V and 7 bases at J, with 15 bases between. Per the germline V gene, CDR1 is DFQATT and CDR2 is SNEGSKA (reference sequence). The CDR3 bases are TGCAGTGCTCCAGGGACATACGTAAATTCACCCCTCCACTTT. Amino acid sequence: CSAPGTYVNSPLHF.

This clonotype was seen repeatedly, ten times or more. This CDR3 reads CSARATGSYNSPLHF. The CDR3 DNA reads TGCAGTGCTAGAGCAACGGGATCCTATAATTCACCCCTCCACTTT. V and J are TRBV20-1 and TRBJ1-6; no definite D call. Trimming stripped 1 base from V and 1 base from J, with 8 bases between. In germline, CDR1 is DFQATT, CDR2 SNEGSKA (reference sequence). The CDR3 runs to 15 residues.

Ten or more counts support this clonotype. The V gene is TRBV7-8, the J gene TRBJ2-2, with 8 positions matching TRBD2. The trim removed 5 bases at V and 6 bases at J, leaving 20 bases unmatched. Germline lookup yields CDR1 SGHVS and CDR2 FQNEAQ. The CDR3 runs to 19 residues. CDR3 sequence (DNA): TGTGCCAGCAGCATTTACAGGGTTTTAGGAGCGGGGGTGCCCGGGGAGCTGTTTTTT. Its protein product is CASSIYRVLGAGVPGELFF.

This clonotype came up a few times. The J gene is TRBJ1-6, the V gene TRBV10-3; possibly TRBD1 for D (5 bases). The V and J ends lost 8 bases and 7 bases respectively, with 12 bases between them. CDR3 size: 13 residues. The germline V gene has CDR1 ENHRY and CDR2 SYGVKD. DNA of the CDR3: TGTGCCATCCAGACAGAGCGGAATTCACCCCTCCACTTT. This encodes CAIQTERNSPLHF.

The rearrangement uses TRBV2 and TRBJ2-7; tentatively, D is TRBD1 or TRBD2 (5 bases each). This CDR3 is built from 12 residues. Germline V gene sequence: CDR1 SNHLY, CDR2 FYNNEI. The germline V and J ends were trimmed by 7 bases and 2 bases, with 9 bases remaining between them. CDR3 protein: CASKGEPYEQYF. The CDR3 DNA reads TGTGCCAGCAAAGGGGAGCCCTACGAGCAGTACTTC.

This clonotype was seen only a few times. The chain joins TRBV2 to TRBJ1-1; D gene unclear. CDR1 is SNHLY, CDR2 FYNNEI, per germline. The CDR3 totals 14 residues. V lost 6 bases and J 1 base, leaving 12 bases between the germline ends. The CDR3 reads CASRLTTANTEAFF. In DNA, the CDR3 is TGTGCCAGCAGACTCACGACGGCGAACACTGAAGCTTTCTTT.

The CDR3 here is CASSLPGPTTDTQYF. Here the CDR3 DNA reads TGTGCCAGCAGCTTACCGGGACCTACCACAGATACGCAGTATTTT. This rearrangement joins TRBV7-2 to TRBJ2-3; either TRBD1 or TRBD2 may fit D (5 bases each). CDR3 length: 15 residues. Trimming shortened V by 2 bases and J by 2 bases, and 11 bases separated the two germline ends. Germline CDR1 SGHTA, CDR2 FQGNSA.

The chain employs TRBV4-3 and TRBJ2-3, with 8 bases identical to TRBD1. The J segment lost 4 bases and the V segment lost 2 bases, leaving 8 bases of the junction unmatched. Germline V gene sequence: CDR1 LGHNA, CDR2 YSLEER. This CDR3 is 16 amino acids long. The CDR3: CASSQLRDRFADTQYF. The CDR3 coding sequence is TGCGCCAGCAGCCAACTAAGGGACAGGTTCGCAGATACGCAGTATTTT.

This clonotype has a handful of counts. The chain is built from TRBV7-9 and TRBJ2-7; no clear D. V was shortened by 5 bases and J by 0 bases, with 8 bases between the two germline ends. CDR3 length equals 13 residues. The germline V gene has CDR1 SEHNR and CDR2 FQNEAQ (reference sequence). CDR3 region: CASSPGFSYEQYF. CDR3 sequence (DNA): TGTGCCAGCAGCCCCGGGTTCTCCTACGAGCAGTACTTC.

This clonotype was found a few times. The V call is TRBV11-3, the J call TRBJ2-1; 7 nucleotides align to TRBD2. The CDR3 runs to 13 residues. The germline V gene encodes CDR1 SGHNT and CDR2 YENEEA. J was trimmed by 12 bases and V by 3 bases; bases with no gene match: 8. The chain's CDR3 is CASSFGLVGWQFF. The CDR3 DNA is TGTGCCAGCAGCTTCGGACTAGTAGGTTGGCAGTTCTTC.

This clonotype was detected ten times or more. The chain is built from TRBV18 and TRBJ1-1, with D unresolved. The CDR3 is made up of 16 amino acids. Trimming stripped 6 bases from V and 0 bases from J, with 17 bases between. Germline values: CDR1 KGHSH, CDR2 LQKENI. The DNA for the CDR3 is TGTGCCAGCTCGCCCAGATGGATTGACATGAACACTGAAGCTTTCTTT. The encoded protein is CASSPRWIDMNTEAFF. The whole variable domain, filled in from reference TRBV18 and TRBJ1-1, reads NAGVMQNPRHLVRRRGQEARLRCSPMKGHSHVYWYRQLPEEGLKFMVYLQKENIIDESGMPKERFSAEFPKEGPSILRIQQVVRGDSAAYFCASSPRWIDMNTEAFFGQGTRLTVV.

This clonotype has a count of ten or more. CDR3 sequence: CASGTAAGAKNIQYF. The CDR3, as DNA: TGTGCCAGCGGTACCGCGGCAGGGGCCAAAAACATTCAGTACTTC. The V and J genes are TRBV6-1 and TRBJ2-4, with TRBD1 as a possible D gene (5 bases). The V and J ends lost 8 bases and 1 base respectively, with 15 bases between them. CDR1 is MNHNS and CDR2 is SASEGT in the germline V gene. The CDR3 sequence is 15 residues long.